Each of the 17 T cell receptor beta chains below was sequenced from the same sample in a study of beta chain features in type 1 diabetes. Broader study findings: Across all four CD4+ subsets, people with type 1 diabetes showed modestly shorter TCRB CDR3s.

The entirety of the isolated RNA underwent reverse transcription, so expressed TCRB transcripts were sequenced. The repertoire was sequenced with immunoSEQ multiplex PCR; TCRdb's copy has only in-frame clones and lacks some. The sample carries about 650,000 clones, 9.5% to 15% recorded once. Antigen specificity for these receptors is unknown. Sample: naive CD4+ T cells from blood. These receptor sequences come from a man aged 25 to 40 with type 1 diabetes.

This clone was counted between two and nine times. The CDR3 nucleotides are TGTGCCAGCAGCCCAATCGATGGGGGGCAGTATGAGACCCAGTACTTC. Its translation: CASSPIDGGQYETQYF. The V and J genes are TRBV4-2 and TRBJ2-5; either TRBD1 or TRBD2 may supply D (6 bases each). This CDR3 spans 16 amino acids. In germline, CDR1 is LGHNA, CDR2 YNFKEQ. V lost 4 bases, J lost 5 bases, and 20 bases lay in between.

Only a few counts were recorded for this clone. The J gene is TRBJ2-4, the V gene TRBV30; D is undetermined. The CDR3 covers 14 residues. Germline values: CDR1 GTSNPN, CDR2 SVGIG (reference sequence). Trimming took off 2 bases at V and 0 bases at J, with 8 bases between the two ends. CDR3: CAWSTPGAKNIQYF. Here the CDR3 DNA reads TGTGCCTGGAGTACCCCGGGAGCCAAAAACATTCAGTACTTC.

This chain joins TRBV4-3 and TRBJ1-3; no clear D gene. With 0 bases removed from V and 2 bases from J, the gap between germline ends came to 8 bases. Per germline, CDR1 LGHNA and CDR2 YSLEER. CDR3 length: 15 amino acids. CDR3 residues: CASSQDGAPGNTIYF. The CDR3 nucleotides are TGCGCCAGCAGCCAAGACGGTGCACCTGGAAACACCATATATTTT.

This clone has a handful of counts. The chain is built from TRBV6-6 and TRBJ1-5, with D possibly TRBD1 on 5 matching bases. The CDR3 loop spans 13 amino acids. With 0 bases removed from V and 7 bases from J, the gap between germline ends came to 7 bases. Germline assignment: CDR1 MNHNY and CDR2 SVGAGI (reference sequence). The CDR3 region is CASSYSGEQPQHF. The CDR3 DNA reads TGTGCCAGCAGTTACTCAGGGGAACAGCCCCAGCATTTT.

J is TRBJ2-1 and V is TRBV12-5, with 9 bases lining up with TRBD1. CDR1 and CDR2 from the germline V gene are LGHNT and FRNRAP. The CDR3 has 17 residues. Unmatched junction bases numbered 12, after V lost 5 bases and J lost 4 bases. The CDR3 DNA reads as TGTGCTAGTGGTGCCCCGACAGGGACAGGGAGGTACAATGAGCAGTTCTTC. Its translation: CASGAPTGTGRYNEQFF.

V and J are TRBV10-3 and TRBJ2-1; D is unresolved. V was pared by 10 bases and J by 7 bases, with 23 bases between. This CDR3 has 15 amino acids. Germline values: CDR1 ENHRY, CDR2 SYGVKD. CDR3: CATNLGLSDLNEQFF. The CDR3 DNA reads as TGTGCCACCAACCTCGGGTTGAGCGATTTGAATGAGCAGTTCTTC.

The chain has TRBV29-1 and TRBJ2-3; D gene unclear. This CDR3 has 12 amino acids. The V end lost 2 bases, the J end lost 4 bases, and 7 bases lay between the germline ends. Germline V gene data show CDR1 as SQVTM and CDR2 as ANQGSEA. CDR3 in amino acids: CSVEWVSDTQYF. The CDR3 region has the DNA TGCAGCGTTGAATGGGTGTCAGATACGCAGTATTTT.

This clone was detected a few times. The chain is built from TRBV29-1 and TRBJ1-6; 9 bases are shared with TRBD1. Germline loops: CDR1 SQVTM, CDR2 ANQGSEA. This CDR3 has 13 residues. Losses at the gene ends were 7 bases for V and 8 bases for J; bases not matched to a gene: 6. CDR3 residues: CSAGTGPDSPLHF. CDR3 bases: TGCAGCGCCGGGACAGGGCCGGATTCACCCCTCCACTTT.

This chain connects TRBV30 to TRBJ1-5; TRBD1 matches 9 bases. The CDR3 consists of 19 residues. The germline CDR1 and CDR2 sequences are GTSNPN and SVGIG (reference sequence). Losses at the gene ends were 5 bases for V and 2 bases for J; bases not matched to a gene: 19. The CDR3 spells CAWLHRGTGQMEGNQPQHF. CDR3 nucleotide sequence: TGTGCCTGGTTACATCGGGGGACAGGGCAAATGGAAGGCAATCAGCCCCAGCATTTT.

This chain joins TRBV6-6 and TRBJ2-3; D is unclear. V lost 0 bases to trimming and J lost 6 bases, with 7 bases between them. The CDR3 sequence is 13 residues long. Germline V gene lookup returns CDR1 MNHNY and CDR2 SVGAGI (reference sequence). DNA for the CDR3: TGTGCCAGCAGTTACTCTGGGCCCGATACGCAGTATTTT. This codes for CASSYSGPDTQYF.

The chain is built from TRBV5-6 and TRBJ2-4; D is unresolved. The CDR3 spans 14 residues. V was cut by 4 bases and J by 6 bases, with 14 bases left in between. Per the germline V gene, CDR1 is SGHDT and CDR2 is YYEEEE. The CDR3, as DNA: TGTGCCAGCAGCAGGTACGGACGAGGAAACATTCAGTACTTC. Translated, it gives CASSRYGRGNIQYF.

This clone was picked up a small number of times. The chain has TRBV7-3 and TRBJ1-2; TRBD1 aligns across 9 bases. Germline V lookup: CDR1 SGHTA, CDR2 FQGTGA. With 1 base clipped from V and 8 bases from J, the junction kept 8 bases outside the gene matches. This CDR3 spans 15 amino acids. The CDR3 reads CASSLNPGTGRGYTF. CDR3 in DNA: TGTGCCAGCAGCTTAAACCCTGGGACAGGGCGAGGCTACACCTTC.

In its sample, this clone was seen a few times. This chain links TRBV9 with TRBJ1-2; TRBD1 matches 9 bases. J gave up 5 bases and V 0 bases, and 5 bases lay outside the gene matches. The CDR3 contains 15 residues. CDR1 and CDR2 from the germline V gene are SGDLS and YYNGEE. The CDR3 region is CASSVAMGQGYGYTF. DNA for the CDR3: TGTGCCAGCAGCGTAGCAATGGGACAGGGTTATGGCTACACCTTC. Full variable domain (outside the CDR3, taken from reference TRBV9 and TRBJ1-2): DSGVTQTPKHLITATGQRVTLRCSPRSGDLSVYWYQQSLDQGLQFLIQYYNGEERAKGNILERFSAQQFPDLHSELNLSSLELGDSALYFCASSVAMGQGYGYTFGSGTRLTVV.

The chain recombines TRBV5-1 with TRBJ2-3; TRBD2 matches at 13 bases. CDR1 is SGHRS, CDR2 YFSETQ, per germline. The V gene end was trimmed by 3 bases and the J gene end by 1 base; junction bases not matched to a gene: 2. This CDR3 comprises 16 residues. CDR3 residues: CASSSGLAGGTDTQYF. DNA of the CDR3: TGCGCCAGCAGCTCCGGACTAGCGGGGGGCACAGATACGCAGTATTTT. The variable domain in full, with the rest retrieved from reference TRBV5-1 and TRBJ2-3, is KAGVTQTPRYLIKTRGQQVTLSCSPISGHRSVSWYQQTPGQGLQFLFEYFSETQRNKGNFPGRFSGRQFSNSRSEMNVSTLELGDSALYLCASSSGLAGGTDTQYFGPGTRLTVL.

This clone has a handful of counts. The chain joins TRBV27 to TRBJ1-4; tentative D call: TRBD1 (5 bases). V was clipped by 4 bases and J by 0 bases, with 18 bases between them. The CDR3 is 18 amino acids. Germline loops: CDR1 MNHEY, CDR2 SMNVEV (reference sequence). This CDR3 reads CASSSHLGGGATNEKLFF. The CDR3 DNA reads TGTGCCAGCAGTTCGCACCTTGGGGGGGGAGCAACTAATGAAAAACTGTTTTTT.

This clone was seen a few times. The chain is built from TRBV25-1 and TRBJ2-7; tentative D call: TRBD2 (6 bases). This CDR3 region has 12 residues. Trimming took 10 bases from V and 4 from J, leaving 14 bases between them. Germline V gene sequence: CDR1 MGHDK, CDR2 SYGVNS. The CDR3 DNA follows: TGTGCCACCGGGGGTTCGCCGTACGAGCAGTACTTC. As protein: CATGGSPYEQYF.

This clone turned up a few times. This rearrangement joins TRBV7-9 to TRBJ2-2; D may be TRBD1 (6 bases). Trimming cost V 6 bases and J 4 bases, with 12 bases left between them. This CDR3 has 14 amino acids. The germline gives CDR1 SEHNR, CDR2 FQNEAQ (reference sequence). The CDR3 DNA sequence: TGTGCCAGCAGTTCACAGGGCTTCACCGGGGAGCTGTTTTTT. It specifies CASSSQGFTGELFF.